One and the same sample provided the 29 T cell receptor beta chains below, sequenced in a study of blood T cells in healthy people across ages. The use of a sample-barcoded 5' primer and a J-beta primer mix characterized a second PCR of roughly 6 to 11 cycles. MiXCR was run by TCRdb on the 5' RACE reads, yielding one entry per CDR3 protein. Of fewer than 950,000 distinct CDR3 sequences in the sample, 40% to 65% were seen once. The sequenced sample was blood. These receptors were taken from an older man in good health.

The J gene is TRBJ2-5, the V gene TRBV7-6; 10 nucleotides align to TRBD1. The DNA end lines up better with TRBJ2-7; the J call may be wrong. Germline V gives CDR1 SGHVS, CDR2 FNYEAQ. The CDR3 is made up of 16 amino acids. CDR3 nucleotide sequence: TGTGCCAGCAGCCGGAACGCCGGGACAGGGGTTAGCGAGCAGTACTTC. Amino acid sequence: CASSRNAGTGVSEQYF.

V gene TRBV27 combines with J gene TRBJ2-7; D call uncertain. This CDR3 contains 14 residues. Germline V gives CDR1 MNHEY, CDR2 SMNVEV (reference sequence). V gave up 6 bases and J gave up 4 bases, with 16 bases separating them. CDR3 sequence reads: CASSQPGRAYEQYF. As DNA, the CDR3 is TGTGCCAGCAGCCAACCAGGAAGGGCGTACGAGCAGTACTTC.

The CDR3 spells CASSLTGKFSNEQFF. The CDR3 nucleotides read TGCGCCAGCAGCTTGACGGGAAAATTCAGCAATGAGCAGTTCTTC. The chain carries TRBV5-1 and TRBJ2-1, with a weak D call TRBD2 (5 bases). Germline CDR1 is SGHRS and CDR2 is YFSETQ. The CDR3 totals 15 residues. The V end lost 1 base, the J end lost 6 bases, and 14 bases lay between the germline ends.

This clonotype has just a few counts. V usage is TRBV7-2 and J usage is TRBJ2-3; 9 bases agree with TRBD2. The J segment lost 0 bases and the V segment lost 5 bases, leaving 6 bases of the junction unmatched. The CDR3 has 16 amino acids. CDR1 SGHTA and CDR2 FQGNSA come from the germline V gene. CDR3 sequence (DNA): TGTGCCAGCAGCCCCTCTAGCGGGGCTAGCACAGATACGCAGTATTTT. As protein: CASSPSSGASTDTQYF.

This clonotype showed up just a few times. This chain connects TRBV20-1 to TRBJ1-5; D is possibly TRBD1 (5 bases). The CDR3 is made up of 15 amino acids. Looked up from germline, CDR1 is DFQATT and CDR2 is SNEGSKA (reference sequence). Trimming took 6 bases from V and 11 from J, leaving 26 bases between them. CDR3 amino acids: CSATPRGVSTWAQHF. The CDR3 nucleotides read TGCAGTGCGACCCCCCGGGGCGTCTCTACTTGGGCCCAGCATTTT.

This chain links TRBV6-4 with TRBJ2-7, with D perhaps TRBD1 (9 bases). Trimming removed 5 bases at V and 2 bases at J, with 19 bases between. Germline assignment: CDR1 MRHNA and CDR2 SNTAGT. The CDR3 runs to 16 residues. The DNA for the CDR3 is TGTGCCAGCAGTCCCCGGGGGGGACAGGGTCCCTACGAGCAGTACTTC. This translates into CASSPRGGQGPYEQYF.

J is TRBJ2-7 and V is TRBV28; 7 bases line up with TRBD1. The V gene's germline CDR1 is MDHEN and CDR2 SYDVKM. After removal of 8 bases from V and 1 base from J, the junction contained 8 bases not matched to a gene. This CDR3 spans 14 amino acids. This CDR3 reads CASSPGTESYEQYF. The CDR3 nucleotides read TGTGCCAGCTCACCCGGGACAGAATCCTACGAGCAGTACTTC.

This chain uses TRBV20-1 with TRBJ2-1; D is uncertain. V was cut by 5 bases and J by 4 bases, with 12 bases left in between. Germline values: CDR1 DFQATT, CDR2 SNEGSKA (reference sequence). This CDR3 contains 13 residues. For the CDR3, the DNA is TGCAGTGCTCTCCCCGCCGATTACAATGAGCAGTTCTTC. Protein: CSALPADYNEQFF.

CDR3 coding DNA: TGTGCCAGCAGTGAAACAGGGACATTTGCAGAGACCCAGTACTTC. The encoded protein is CASSETGTFAETQYF. The chain has TRBV6-1 and TRBJ2-5; D possibly corresponds to TRBD1 (6 bases). V was pared by 2 bases and J by 4 bases, with 14 bases between. CDR3 length: 15 residues. Germline V gives CDR1 MNHNS, CDR2 SASEGT.

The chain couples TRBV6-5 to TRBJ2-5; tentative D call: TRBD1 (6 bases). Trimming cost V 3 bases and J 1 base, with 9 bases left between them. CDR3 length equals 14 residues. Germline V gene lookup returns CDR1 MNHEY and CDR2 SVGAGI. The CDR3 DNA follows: TGTGCCAGCAGTTATCGGGACATCCAAGAGACCCAGTACTTC. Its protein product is CASSYRDIQETQYF.

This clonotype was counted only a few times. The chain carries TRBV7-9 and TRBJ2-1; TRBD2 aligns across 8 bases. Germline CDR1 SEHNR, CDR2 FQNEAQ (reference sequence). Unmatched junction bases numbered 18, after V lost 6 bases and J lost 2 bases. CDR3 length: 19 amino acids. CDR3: CASSRFGGVSGITYNEQFF. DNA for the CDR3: TGTGCCAGCAGTCGATTCGGGGGCGTTAGCGGGATCACCTACAATGAGCAGTTCTTC.

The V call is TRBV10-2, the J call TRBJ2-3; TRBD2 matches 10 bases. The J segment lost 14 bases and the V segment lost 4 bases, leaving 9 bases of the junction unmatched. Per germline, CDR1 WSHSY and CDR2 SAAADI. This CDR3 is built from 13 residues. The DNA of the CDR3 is TGCGCCAGCAGTGGGACTAGCGGCAGATACGCGTATTTT. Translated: CASSGTSGRYAYF.

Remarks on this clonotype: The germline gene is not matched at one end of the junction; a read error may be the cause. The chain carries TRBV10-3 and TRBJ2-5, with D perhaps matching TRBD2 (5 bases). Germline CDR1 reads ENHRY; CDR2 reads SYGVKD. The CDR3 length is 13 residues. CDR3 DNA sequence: TGTGCCATCAGTGAGCGGGGATGGGAGACCCGGTACTTC. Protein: CAISERGWETRYF.

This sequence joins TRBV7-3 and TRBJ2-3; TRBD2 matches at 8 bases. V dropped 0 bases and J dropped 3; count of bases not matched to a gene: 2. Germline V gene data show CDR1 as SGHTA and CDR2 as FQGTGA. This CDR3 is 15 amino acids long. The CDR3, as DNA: TGTGCCAGCAGCTTAACCGGGAGGGGGACAGATACGCAGTATTTT. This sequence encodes CASSLTGRGTDTQYF.

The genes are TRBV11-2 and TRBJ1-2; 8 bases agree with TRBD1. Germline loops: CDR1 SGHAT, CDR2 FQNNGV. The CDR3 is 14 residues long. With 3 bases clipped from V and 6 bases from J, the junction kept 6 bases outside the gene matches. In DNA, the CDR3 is TGTGCCAGCAGCTTTACAGGGGGGGCAGATGGCTACACCTTC. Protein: CASSFTGGADGYTF.

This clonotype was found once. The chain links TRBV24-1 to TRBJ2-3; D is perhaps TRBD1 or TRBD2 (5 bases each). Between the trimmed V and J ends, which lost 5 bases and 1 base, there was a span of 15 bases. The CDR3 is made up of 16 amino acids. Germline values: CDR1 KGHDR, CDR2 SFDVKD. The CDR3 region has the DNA TGTGCCACCAGTGCCCAGGGACGGTGGGGCACAGATACGCAGTATTTT. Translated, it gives CATSAQGRWGTDTQYF.

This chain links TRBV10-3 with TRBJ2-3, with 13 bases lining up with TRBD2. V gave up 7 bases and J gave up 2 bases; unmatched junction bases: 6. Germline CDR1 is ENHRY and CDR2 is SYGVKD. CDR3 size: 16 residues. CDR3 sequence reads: CAITKLAGGPTDTQYF. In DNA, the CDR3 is TGTGCCATCACCAAACTAGCGGGAGGGCCCACAGATACGCAGTATTTT.

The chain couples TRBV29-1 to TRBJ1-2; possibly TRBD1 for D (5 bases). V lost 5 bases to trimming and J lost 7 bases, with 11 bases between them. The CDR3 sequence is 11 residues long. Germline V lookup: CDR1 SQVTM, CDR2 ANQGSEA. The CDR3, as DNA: TGCAGCGTTTCTGTAGGGGCTGGCTACACCTTC. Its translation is CSVSVGAGYTF.

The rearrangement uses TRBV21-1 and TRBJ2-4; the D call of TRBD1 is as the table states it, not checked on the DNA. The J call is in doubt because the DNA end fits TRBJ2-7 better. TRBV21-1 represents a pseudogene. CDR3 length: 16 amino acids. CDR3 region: CASSLKTGGAPYEQYF. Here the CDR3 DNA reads TGTGCCAGCAGCCTTAAAACAGGGGGCGCGCCCTACGAGCAGTACTTC.

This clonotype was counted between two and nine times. The CDR3 sequence: CASSLMVGGPYEQYF. The CDR3 region has the DNA TGTGCCAGCAGCTTAATGGTGGGGGGCCCCTACGAGCAGTACTTC. V usage is TRBV7-3 and J usage is TRBJ2-7, with D perhaps matching TRBD1 or TRBD2 (6 bases each). The CDR3 is 15 amino acids. From germline, CDR1 is SGHTA and CDR2 FQGTGA. V lost 1 base and J 2 bases, leaving 12 bases between the germline ends.

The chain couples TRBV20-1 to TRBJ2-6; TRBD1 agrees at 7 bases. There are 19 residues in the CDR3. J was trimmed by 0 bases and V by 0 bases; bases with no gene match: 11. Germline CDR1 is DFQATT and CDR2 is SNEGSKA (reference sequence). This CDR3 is CSARDPRQGTSSGANVLTF. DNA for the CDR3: TGCAGTGCTAGAGATCCCCGACAGGGAACCTCCTCTGGGGCCAACGTCCTGACTTTC.

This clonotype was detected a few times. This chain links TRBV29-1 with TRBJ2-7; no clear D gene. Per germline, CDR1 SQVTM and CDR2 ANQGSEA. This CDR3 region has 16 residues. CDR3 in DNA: TGCAGTGCCCATTTAGCCGGTCGGATGGGCTTCTACGAGCAGTACTTC. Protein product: CSAHLAGRMGFYEQYF.

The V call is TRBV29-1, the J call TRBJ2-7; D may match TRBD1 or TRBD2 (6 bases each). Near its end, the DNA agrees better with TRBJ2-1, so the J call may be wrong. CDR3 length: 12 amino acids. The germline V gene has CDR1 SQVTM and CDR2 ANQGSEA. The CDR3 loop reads CSVGVGGNEQFF. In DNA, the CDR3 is TGCAGCGTTGGGGTAGGGGGGAATGAGCAGTTCTTC.

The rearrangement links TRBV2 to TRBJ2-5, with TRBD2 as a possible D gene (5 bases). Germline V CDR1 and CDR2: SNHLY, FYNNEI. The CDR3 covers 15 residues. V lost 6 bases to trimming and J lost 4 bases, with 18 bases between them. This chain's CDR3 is CASRKPGRDGETQYF. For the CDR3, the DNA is TGTGCCAGCAGAAAACCGGGCCGGGATGGAGAGACCCAGTACTTC.

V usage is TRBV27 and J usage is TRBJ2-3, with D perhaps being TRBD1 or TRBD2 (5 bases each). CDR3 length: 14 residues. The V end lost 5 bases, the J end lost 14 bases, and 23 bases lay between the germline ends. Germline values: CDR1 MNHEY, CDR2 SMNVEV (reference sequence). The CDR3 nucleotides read TGTGCCAGCAGTCCGATTATTGGGGGTCGATACGCGTATTTT. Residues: CASSPIIGGRYAYF.

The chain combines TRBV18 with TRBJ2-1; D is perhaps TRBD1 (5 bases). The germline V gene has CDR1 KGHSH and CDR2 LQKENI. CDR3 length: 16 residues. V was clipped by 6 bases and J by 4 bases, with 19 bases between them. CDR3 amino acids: CASSREGAAGYNEQFF. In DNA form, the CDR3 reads TGTGCCAGCTCGAGAGAAGGGGCCGCAGGTTACAATGAGCAGTTCTTC.

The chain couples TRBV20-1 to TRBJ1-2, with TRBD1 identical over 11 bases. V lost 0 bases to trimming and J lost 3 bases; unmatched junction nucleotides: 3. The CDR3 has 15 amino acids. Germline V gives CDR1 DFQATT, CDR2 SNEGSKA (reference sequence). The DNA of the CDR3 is TGCAGTGCTAGAGAGAGGACAGGGGGCTACTATGGCTACACCTTC. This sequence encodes CSARERTGGYYGYTF.

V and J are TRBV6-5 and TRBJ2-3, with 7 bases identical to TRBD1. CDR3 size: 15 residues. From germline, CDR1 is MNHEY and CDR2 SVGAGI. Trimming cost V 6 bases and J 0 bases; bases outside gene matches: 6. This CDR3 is CASSSTGASTDTQYF. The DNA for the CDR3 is TGTGCCAGCAGCTCTACAGGGGCTAGCACAGATACGCAGTATTTT.

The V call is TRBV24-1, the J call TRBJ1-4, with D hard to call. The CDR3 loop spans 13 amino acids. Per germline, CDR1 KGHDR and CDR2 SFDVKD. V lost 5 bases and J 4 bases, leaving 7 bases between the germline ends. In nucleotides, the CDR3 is TGTGCCACCAGTGGACGGTTTAATGAAAAACTGTTTTTT. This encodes CATSGRFNEKLFF.